The 24 T cell receptor beta chains given below trace back to one sample, sequenced in a study of T cells after somatic rescue of genetic block. Only in-frame clones appear in the TCRdb table, and some are missing; sequencing was by immunoSEQ multiplex PCR. The sample carries some 15,000 clones, around 68% recorded once. Sequencing used peripheral blood mononuclear cells (PBMCs). All receptors come from a man aged 18 to 30.

The chain uses TRBV13 and TRBJ1-3, with D uncertain. Germline CDR1 and CDR2: PRHDT and FYEKMQ (reference sequence). CDR3 size: 14 residues. With 2 bases removed from V and 0 bases from J, the gap between germline ends came to 5 bases. The CDR3 here is CASSLRVSGNTIYF. The DNA for the CDR3 is TGTGCCAGCAGCTTACGAGTCTCTGGAAACACCATATATTTT.

This chain joins TRBV10-3 and TRBJ2-7; D ambiguous. Between the trimmed V and J ends, which lost 2 bases and 4 bases, there was a span of 6 bases. The CDR3 has 12 amino acids. Germline CDR1 is ENHRY and CDR2 is SYGVKD. For the CDR3, the DNA is TGTGCCATCAGTGAGGGAAATTACGAGCAGTACTTC. It is translated as CAISEGNYEQYF.

V and J are TRBV5-5 and TRBJ1-1; D is ambiguous. This CDR3 has 14 amino acids. Between the trimmed V and J ends, which lost 5 bases and 0 bases, there was a span of 11 bases. Germline loops: CDR1 SGHKS, CDR2 YYEKEE (reference sequence). CDR3 residues: CASRWGLVNTEAFF. CDR3 nucleotide sequence: TGTGCCAGCAGGTGGGGTTTAGTGAACACTGAAGCTTTCTTT. Drawing the rest from reference TRBV5-5 and TRBJ1-1, the complete variable domain is DAGVTQSPTHLIKTRGQQVTLRCSPISGHKSVSWYQQVLGQGPQFIFQYYEKEERGRGNFPDRFSARQFPNYSSELNVNALLLGDSALYLCASRWGLVNTEAFFGQGTRLTVV.

The table lists this clone with a count of one. The chain uses TRBV7-9 and TRBJ2-7; 7 positions match TRBD1. Germline values: CDR1 SEHNR, CDR2 FQNEAQ (reference sequence). Germline trimming cut 2 bases from V and 3 bases from J; bases unmatched to any gene: 7. The CDR3 has 15 amino acids. The CDR3 is CASSLRTGWNYEQYF. The CDR3 nucleotides are TGTGCCAGCAGCTTAAGGACAGGATGGAACTACGAGCAGTACTTC. The full variable domain, in which reference TRBV7-9 and TRBJ2-7 provide the parts outside the CDR3, is DTGVSQNPRHKITKRGQNVTFRCDPISEHNRLYWYRQTLGQGPEFLTYFQNEAQLEKSRLLSDRFSAERPKGSFSTLEIQRTEQGDSAMYLCASSLRTGWNYEQYFGPGTRLTVT.

The gene calls are TRBV5-1 and TRBJ2-3, with D hard to call. Germline V gene data show CDR1 as SGHRS and CDR2 as YFSETQ. V was trimmed by 4 bases and J by 2 bases, leaving 8 bases between them. There are 13 residues in the CDR3. CDR3 sequence: CASSTVATDTQYF. The CDR3 DNA sequence: TGCGCCAGCAGCACCGTGGCCACAGATACGCAGTATTTT. Looking up the rest from reference TRBV5-1 and TRBJ2-3 gives the full variable domain: KAGVTQTPRYLIKTRGQQVTLSCSPISGHRSVSWYQQTPGQGLQFLFEYFSETQRNKGNFPGRFSGRQFSNSRSEMNVSTLELGDSALYLCASSTVATDTQYFGPGTRLTVL.

The chain has TRBV14 and TRBJ2-1; TRBD1 aligns across 12 bases. This CDR3 has 16 residues. Germline V gene lookup returns CDR1 SGHDN and CDR2 FVKESK. J was trimmed by 6 bases and V by 3 bases; bases with no gene match: 6. The DNA of the CDR3 is TGTGCCAGCAGCCACCTAGGGACAGGGGGCGGCAATGAGCAGTTCTTC. It is translated as CASSHLGTGGGNEQFF.

This clone is categorized as medium-sized. The V call is TRBV19, the J call TRBJ2-1; D is undetermined. This CDR3 region has 12 residues. Per the germline V gene, CDR1 is LNHDA and CDR2 is SQIVND (reference sequence). Between the trimmed V and J ends, which lost 3 bases and 10 bases, there was a span of 10 bases. CDR3 nucleotide sequence: TGTGCCAGTAGTATCCACTTAGAGGAGCAGTTCTTC. It codes for CASSIHLEEQFF.

The CDR3 is CASSRPTSGTDTQYF. The DNA of the CDR3 is TGTGCCAGCAGCCGTCCGACTAGCGGCACAGATACGCAGTATTTT. The rearrangement joins TRBV7-9 to TRBJ2-3; TRBD2 agrees at 8 bases. Germline CDR1 and CDR2: SEHNR and FQNEAQ (reference sequence). Trimming took 5 bases from V and 1 from J; bases not matched to a gene: 5. The CDR3 has 15 amino acids.

About this clone: Other DNA sequences in this specimen translate into the identical CDR3. The V call is TRBV30, the J call TRBJ2-7; maybe TRBD2 (7 bases). The CDR3 sequence is 14 residues long. The germline CDR1 and CDR2 sequences are GTSNPN and SVGIG (reference sequence). The ends were cut back, 0 bases at V and 7 bases at J, with 16 bases in the middle. The CDR3, as DNA: TGTGCCTGGAGTGTAGGTGGGGGAGGGACAGAGCAGTACTTC. Translating it yields CAWSVGGGGTEQYF.

CDR3 sequence (DNA): TGTGCCAGCAGCTTGGACAGGGATGGCTACACCTTC. The encoded protein is CASSLDRDGYTF. V gene TRBV7-9 combines with J gene TRBJ1-2; 8 nucleotides agree with TRBD1. Losses at the gene ends were 3 bases for V and 6 bases for J; bases not matched to a gene: 0. CDR3 length: 12 amino acids. Germline CDR1 and CDR2: SEHNR and FQNEAQ (reference sequence).

The J gene is TRBJ2-7, the V gene TRBV27; D remains ambiguous. The CDR3 spans 15 residues. Germline V lookup: CDR1 MNHEY, CDR2 SMNVEV (reference sequence). Trimming pared 3 bases from V and 2 bases from J, leaving 14 bases between. The CDR3 DNA reads TGTGCCAGCAGTTTTGGGGAACAGCCCCCCTACGAGCAGTACTTC. Amino acid sequence: CASSFGEQPPYEQYF.

The rearrangement joins TRBV28 to TRBJ1-4, with a weak D call TRBD1 (5 bases). This CDR3 contains 16 residues. Trimming removed 8 bases at V and 3 bases at J, with 19 bases between. CDR1 is MDHEN, CDR2 SYDVKM, per germline. For the CDR3, the DNA is TGTGCCAGCGGCTCTCTTCAGGGAAGATCTAATGAAAAACTGTTTTTT. It specifies CASGSLQGRSNEKLFF. Full variable domain (missing parts from reference TRBV28 and TRBJ1-4): DVKVTQSSRYLVKRTGEKVFLECVQDMDHENMFWYRQDPGLGLRLIYFSYDVKMKEKGDIPEGYSVSREKKERFSLILESASTNQTSMYLCASGSLQGRSNEKLFFGSGTQLSVL.

The sample holds one count of this clone. V is TRBV6-5 and J is TRBJ2-7; no clear D gene. This CDR3 contains 14 residues. Deletions cut 0 bases from V and 3 bases from J, with 9 bases between. The V gene's germline CDR1 is MNHEY and CDR2 SVGAGI. This CDR3 is CASSYSFPDYEQYF. The CDR3 region has the DNA TGTGCCAGCAGTTACTCCTTCCCCGACTACGAGCAGTACTTC.

There are a few counts of this clone. The chain uses TRBV19 and TRBJ1-1; D possibly corresponds to TRBD1 (5 bases). V was pared by 7 bases and J by 1 base, with 16 bases between. Germline V lookup: CDR1 LNHDA, CDR2 SQIVND (reference sequence). The CDR3 has 15 amino acids. The CDR3 sequence is CASTQGPIKNTEAFF. CDR3 coding DNA: TGTGCCAGTACCCAGGGACCGATCAAGAACACTGAAGCTTTCTTT.

This clone is medium-sized. CDR3 nucleotides: TGTGCCAGCAGCTTCCCACCAGGGGGTTTTACCGGGGAGCTGTTTTTT. Amino acids: CASSFPPGGFTGELFF. The J gene is TRBJ2-2, the V gene TRBV11-2; TRBD1 matches at 7 bases. CDR1 is SGHAT, CDR2 FQNNGV, per germline. V shed 3 bases, J shed 5 bases, and the junction held 9 bases outside the gene matches. The CDR3 runs 16 residues.

V usage is TRBV11-2 and J usage is TRBJ2-3, with TRBD2 matching 9 bases. Germline V gene sequence: CDR1 SGHAT, CDR2 FQNNGV. The CDR3 covers 17 residues. V lost 2 bases and J lost 3; bases outside the gene matches: 9. CDR3 sequence (DNA): TGTGCCAGCAGCTTAATTCTAGCGGGGTGGGGTACAGATACGCAGTATTTT. Its protein is CASSLILAGWGTDTQYF.

This rearrangement joins TRBV6-5 to TRBJ1-6; a possible D gene is TRBD1 (6 bases). Trimming stripped 5 bases from V and 9 bases from J, with 14 bases between. This CDR3 contains 14 residues. Germline CDR1 MNHEY, CDR2 SVGAGI. CDR3 DNA sequence: TGTGCCAGCAGTCAAGGGGGTTCCCGTTCACCCCTCCACTTT. This encodes CASSQGGSRSPLHF.

The gene calls are TRBV23-1 and TRBJ2-7, with D possibly matching TRBD2 (5 bases). TRBV23-1 counts as an open reading frame of uncertain function. This CDR3 comprises 18 residues. V was clipped by 0 bases and J by 7 bases, with 25 bases between them. The chain's CDR3 is CASSQSGTSKGSQGEQYF. The DNA of the CDR3 is TGCGCCAGCAGTCAATCGGGAACTAGTAAGGGTTCACAAGGGGAGCAGTACTTC.

In this sample, this clone turned up once. The chain joins TRBV28 to TRBJ2-7, with D hard to call. The CDR3 sequence is 12 residues long. V was cut by 5 bases and J by 2 bases, with 7 bases left in between. The germline gives CDR1 MDHEN, CDR2 SYDVKM. In nucleotides, the CDR3 is TGTGCCAGCAGTCGGGTTCCCTACGAGCAGTACTTC. Translating it yields CASSRVPYEQYF.

This clone came up a few times. The chain links TRBV25-1 to TRBJ2-2, with 9 positions matching TRBD2. V shed 2 bases, J shed 1 base, and the junction held 5 bases outside the gene matches. The CDR3 extends over 17 amino acids. Germline values: CDR1 MGHDK, CDR2 SYGVNS. The CDR3 DNA is TGTGCCAGCAGTGAAAGTCTAGCGGGGATGAACACCGGGGAGCTGTTTTTT. Amino acids: CASSESLAGMNTGELFF.

Points on this clone: Other DNA sequences within the sample encode an identical CDR3. This chain joins TRBV9 and TRBJ2-7; 7 nucleotides line up with TRBD2. V lost 4 bases and J lost 5; bases outside the gene matches: 12. The CDR3 loop spans 15 amino acids. Germline V lookup: CDR1 SGDLS, CDR2 YYNGEE. In DNA form, the CDR3 reads TGTGCCAGCAGCTGGGGGGGTAAATTAATAAACGAGCAGTACTTC. Its translation is CASSWGGKLINEQYF.

CDR3 region: CASNPAAIATGELFF. The CDR3 DNA follows: TGTGCCAGTAATCCCGCAGCCATTGCTACCGGGGAGCTGTTTTTT. The chain recombines TRBV19 with TRBJ2-2; D unresolved. Trimming left V 7 bases short and J 5 bases short, with 17 bases between. Germline CDR1 and CDR2: LNHDA and SQIVND (reference sequence). CDR3 length: 15 amino acids.

The gene calls are TRBV11-2 and TRBJ1-2; TRBD1 is a possible D gene (5 bases). V was shortened by 5 bases and J by 4 bases, with 14 bases between the two germline ends. CDR1 is SGHAT and CDR2 is FQNNGV in the germline V gene. This CDR3 spans 14 amino acids. CDR3 region: CASSPGTSSYGYTF. In DNA, the CDR3 is TGTGCCAGCAGCCCCGGGACCTCTTCCTATGGCTACACCTTC.

This clone came up a few times. This chain links TRBV7-6 with TRBJ1-3; D unclear. The CDR3 has 15 residues. Germline V gives CDR1 SGHVS, CDR2 FNYEAQ. V dropped 1 base and J dropped 0 bases, with 7 bases sitting between them. The CDR3 protein is CASSLGVGSGNTIYF. CDR3 sequence (DNA): TGTGCCAGCAGCTTAGGGGTGGGCTCTGGAAACACCATATATTTT.